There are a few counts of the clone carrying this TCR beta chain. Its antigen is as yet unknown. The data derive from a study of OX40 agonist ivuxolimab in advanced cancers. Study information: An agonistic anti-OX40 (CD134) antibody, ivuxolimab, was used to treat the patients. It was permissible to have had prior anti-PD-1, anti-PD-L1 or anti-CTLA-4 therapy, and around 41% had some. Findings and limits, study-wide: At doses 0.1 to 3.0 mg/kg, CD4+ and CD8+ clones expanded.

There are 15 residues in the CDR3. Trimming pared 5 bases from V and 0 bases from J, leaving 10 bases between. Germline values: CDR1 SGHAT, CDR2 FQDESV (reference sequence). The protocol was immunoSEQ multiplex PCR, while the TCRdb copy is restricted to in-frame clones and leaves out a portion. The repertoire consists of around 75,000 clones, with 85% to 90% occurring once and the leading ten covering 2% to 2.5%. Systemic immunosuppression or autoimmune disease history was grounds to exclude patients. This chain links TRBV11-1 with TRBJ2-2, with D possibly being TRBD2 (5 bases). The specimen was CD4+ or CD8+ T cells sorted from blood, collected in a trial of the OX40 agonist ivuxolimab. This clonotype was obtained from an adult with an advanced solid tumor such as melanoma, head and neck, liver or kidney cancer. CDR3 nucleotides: TGTGCCAGCAGCCGGAGGACCCCGAACACCGGGGAGCTGTTTTTT. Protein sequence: CASSRRTPNTGELFF.